Listed here is a single TCR beta chain. Its target is not known. This sample stems from a study of PD-1 blockade in mismatch repair-deficient tumors. In the study overall: Enrolled about 2013-2016, patients had progressing, pretreated mismatch repair-deficient cancers of 11 to 13 types.

Notes on the study in general: After pembrolizumab, tumor-resident clones rose rapidly, then generally contracted before radiologic responses.

Germline trimming cut 6 bases from V and 4 bases from J; bases unmatched to any gene: 5. The CDR3 has 13 amino acids. The V gene's germline CDR1 is MDHEN and CDR2 SYDVKM. The time point denotes: 10-day in vitro stimulation with candidate neoantigen peptide 4. All patients were mismatch repair deficient, assessed by either PCR or immunohistochemistry. TCRs were sequenced from a few patients responding to pembrolizumab. This table comes from immunoSEQ multiplex PCR, and its TCRdb copy is limited to in-frame clones, with some not included. This sample has 14,000 or so clones, with around 84% found just once.

This sequence joins TRBV28 and TRBJ2-7; 8 positions match TRBD2. The sample consisted of cells cultured in vitro, taken from a patient treated with pembrolizumab. The sequence was obtained from an adult with mismatch repair-deficient cancer. The CDR3 spells CASRERGLYEQYF. The CDR3 DNA is TGTGCCAGCAGAGAGCGGGGGCTATACGAGCAGTACTTC.